The rows below give T cell receptor beta chains drawn from one sample of a study of somatic mutations in cytotoxic T cells in rheumatoid arthritis. TCRdb's copy holds only in-frame clones and misses some; the assay was immunoSEQ multiplex PCR. The data hold 15,000 to 20,000 clones, with roughly four fifths observed a single time. The sequenced sample was CD8+ T cells sorted from blood. The receptors stem from a woman in her fifties or sixties with rheumatoid arthritis. The CDR3 runs from the conserved cysteine through the conserved F or W. D genes are given only for firm matches. Clone size is shown for a subset of rows, as once, few, many or a class of expanded clone.

size	D	V	J	DNA	CDR3
-	-	TRBV5-6	TRBJ1-3	TGTGCCAGCAGACAGGCGCCTGGAAACACCATATATTTT	CASRQAPGNTIYF
-	TRBD1	TRBV7-9	TRBJ1-2	TGTGCCAGCAGGTCTCCCGGACAGGGGGATAACTATGGCTACACCTTC	CASRSPGQGDNYGYTF
-	-	TRBV2	TRBJ1-2	TGTGCCAGCAGTTCGGCTGACTATGGCTACACCTTC	CASSSADYGYTF
-	-	TRBV7-7	TRBJ2-3	TGTGCCAGCAGCTCTAGTGTGGCGGGGGCCGATACGCAGTATTTT	CASSSSVAGADTQYF
few	TRBD2	TRBV7-9	TRBJ2-1	TGTGCCAGCAGCTTATGGTCCCCTAGCGGGAGTAATGAGCAGTTCTTC	CASSLWSPSGSNEQFF
-	-	TRBV2	TRBJ1-2	TGTGCCAGCAGTGAAAGCTGGGACTCCTTCTATGGCTACACCTTC	CASSESWDSFYGYTF
-	-	TRBV5-1	TRBJ2-3	TGCGCCAGCAGCTTGAGTTTCGCAGACACAGATACGCAGTATTTT	CASSLSFADTDTQYF
once	-	TRBV7-9	TRBJ1-2	TGTGCCAGCAGCCAAGACAGGCAGGATGGCTACACCTTC	CASSQDRQDGYTF
-	-	TRBV6-1	TRBJ1-6	TGTGCCAGCAGTGACGGGATTGCGATTTCACCCCTCCACTTT	CASSDGIAISPLHF
-	-	TRBV6-5	TRBJ1-2	TGTGCCAGCAGTTACAGCGGGGGAGATGGCTACACCTTC	CASSYSGGDGYTF
-	TRBD1	TRBV2	TRBJ2-7	TGTGCCAGCAGTGAAAGGACAGGGGGCGACGAGCAGTACTTC	CASSERTGGDEQYF
-	-	TRBV6-1	TRBJ2-7	TGTGCCACCAAAGGGGATCGGAGCTCCTACGAGCAGTACTTC	CATKGDRSSYEQYF
-	-	TRBV5-1	TRBJ1-1	TGCGCCAGCAGCTTGGACGGCCAGAGTGGAGCTTTCTTT	CASSLDGQSGAFF
-	-	TRBV5-4	TRBJ2-1	TGTGCCAGCAGCCCCCGACGGGACCATAGGTACAATGAGCAGTTCTTC	CASSPRRDHRYNEQFF
-	-	TRBV7-6	TRBJ2-7	TGTGCCAGCAGCTCCACGACAGGGGAGGGCTCCTACGAGCAGTACTTC	CASSSTTGEGSYEQYF
-	TRBD1	TRBV6-5	TRBJ2-1	TGTGCCACCGGAGGACAGGGTGACCATGAGCAGTTCTTC	CATGGQGDHEQFF
medium-sized	TRBD2	TRBV19	TRBJ2-7	TGTGCCAGTAGTATTTCGTCCGGACTAGCGGGAGGACTATACGAGCAGTACTTC	CASSISSGLAGGLYEQYF
-	TRBD1	TRBV5-1	TRBJ1-6	TGCGCCAGCAGCCCGGACAGGGGGCAGGGTTCACCCCTCCACTTT	CASSPDRGQGSPLHF
-	TRBD1	TRBV4-3	TRBJ2-3	TGCGCCAGCAGCCAAAGACAGGGGGCAACAGATACGCAGTATTTT	CASSQRQGATDTQYF
-	TRBD1	TRBV4-3	TRBJ2-1	TGCGCCAGCAGCCAAGGGACAGGGGGCGCCTACAATGAGCAGTTCTTC	CASSQGTGGAYNEQFF
-	TRBD1	TRBV27	TRBJ1-6	TGTGCCAGCAGACAGGGGGCGAATTCACCCCTCCACTTT	CASRQGANSPLHF
-	TRBD1	TRBV19	TRBJ1-2	TGTGCCAGTAGTGCAGGGACAGGGAACTATGGCTACACCTTC	CASSAGTGNYGYTF
-	-	TRBV13	TRBJ2-4	TGTGCCAGCAGCTTAGAAGTGAAAAACATTCAGTACTTC	CASSLEVKNIQYF
-	TRBD1	TRBV4-2	TRBJ2-2	TGTGCCAGCAGCCCTGGACCAGGGGGAACCGGGGAGCTGTTTTTT	CASSPGPGGTGELFF
few	-	TRBV9	TRBJ1-1	TGTGCCAGCAGGGCAGGGACTGAAGCTTTCTTT	CASRAGTEAFF
-	TRBD2	TRBV27	TRBJ2-5	TGTGCCAGCACCCGCACCGGGGGGACTAGCGGAGCTCAAGAGACCCAGTACTTC	CASTRTGGTSGAQETQYF
-	-	TRBV10-1	TRBJ2-7	TGCGCCAGCAGTGAGTCGTGGGACGCAAGCTCCTACGAGCAGTACTTC	CASSESWDASSYEQYF
-	-	TRBV10-3	TRBJ2-7	TGTGCCATCAGGACAGGGCTGGACTACTCCTACGAGCAGTACTTC	CAIRTGLDYSYEQYF
-	TRBD1	TRBV27	TRBJ2-2	TGTGCCAGCAGTTTCGTCGACAGGGTAACGAACACCGGGGAGCTGTTTTTT	CASSFVDRVTNTGELFF
-	TRBD1	TRBV7-2	TRBJ2-7	TGTGCCAGCAGCCCGACCCGCCGACAGGGCCACGAGCAGTACTTC	CASSPTRRQGHEQYF
-	TRBD2	TRBV15	TRBJ2-3	TGTGCCACCAGCAGTCGTAGCGGGGGTACAGATACGCAGTATTTT	CATSSRSGGTDTQYF
-	TRBD2	TRBV7-9	TRBJ2-1	TGTGCCAGCAGCGACCCTCTAGCGGGAGGACCTAATGAGCAGTTCTTC	CASSDPLAGGPNEQFF
once	TRBD1	TRBV14	TRBJ1-2	TGTGCCAGCAGCCAAGAAGCGACAGGGACCTATGGCTACACCTTC	CASSQEATGTYGYTF
-	TRBD2	TRBV27	TRBJ2-3	TGTGCCAGCAGCAAACTAGCGGGGGGGCGATCGAGCACAGATACGCAGTATTTT	CASSKLAGGRSSTDTQYF
-	-	TRBV19	TRBJ1-5	TGTGCCAGTAGTATAGTGTCAGGGATATCGGCAAATCAGCCCCAGCATTTT	CASSIVSGISANQPQHF
-	-	TRBV19	TRBJ2-1	TGTGCCAGTAGTATAGTTCGGGGCCCCTACAATGAGCAGTTCTTC	CASSIVRGPYNEQFF
-	-	TRBV27	TRBJ2-7	TGTGCCAGCAGTTTACGAGCTACCTCCTACGAGCAGTACTTC	CASSLRATSYEQYF
once	TRBD1	TRBV12-5	TRBJ2-1	TGTGCTAGTGGTTTGATCCCATTGACAGGGGTTAACTCCAATGAGCAGTTCTTC	CASGLIPLTGVNSNEQFF
few	-	TRBV7-9	TRBJ2-7	TGTGCCAGCAGCCGTGGTTACGAGCAGTACTTC	CASSRGYEQYF
once	TRBD2	TRBV2	TRBJ2-5	TGTGCCAGCAGTGATCTTTTTCTGGCGGGAGGGGAGACCCAGTACTTC	CASSDLFLAGGETQYF
-	TRBD1	TRBV2	TRBJ2-2	TGTGCCAGCAGGAAAGGGGGACAGGTCGGGGAGCTGTTTTTT	CASRKGGQVGELFF
-	-	TRBV4-1	TRBJ2-4	TGCGCCAGCAGCCAATGGGGGCAAGCCAAAAACATTCAGTACTTC	CASSQWGQAKNIQYF
once	-	TRBV9	TRBJ1-2	TGTGCCAGCAGCGTAGGTAGGGTCGACTATGGCTACACCTTC	CASSVGRVDYGYTF
once	-	TRBV6-6	TRBJ1-5	TGTGCCAGCACCCCAGGCTGGGGCAATCAGCCCCAGCATTTT	CASTPGWGNQPQHF
few	-	TRBV5-1	TRBJ1-2	TGCGCCAGCACCGGGGGCGAGCCCTACTATGGCTACACCTTC	CASTGGEPYYGYTF
few	TRBD1	TRBV2	TRBJ2-7	TGTGCCAGCAGTGGGACAGGGATCTCCTACGAGCAGTACTTC	CASSGTGISYEQYF
-	TRBD2	TRBV7-2	TRBJ2-3	TGTGCCAGCAGAAGGACTAGCGGGAGCACAGATACGCAGTATTTT	CASRRTSGSTDTQYF
-	TRBD1	TRBV28	TRBJ1-2	TGTGCCAGCAAATTTACAGGGGGGGATGGCTACACCTTC	CASKFTGGDGYTF
-	TRBD1	TRBV27	TRBJ2-1	TGTGCCAGCAGTTTATATGACAGGGAGACCTACAATGAGCAGTTCTTC	CASSLYDRETYNEQFF
medium-sized	-	TRBV7-2	TRBJ2-3	TGTGCCAGCAGCTTAGCGAGCATTGGGGCGACTAGCACAGATACGCAGTATTTT	CASSLASIGATSTDTQYF
-	-	TRBV7-2	TRBJ1-1	TGTGCCAGCAGCTTAGTGCAGGGGAACACTGAAGCTTTCTTT	CASSLVQGNTEAFF
-	-	TRBV4-1	TRBJ2-1	TGCGCCAGCAGCCAAGTCGGCAATGAGCAGTTCTTC	CASSQVGNEQFF
-	TRBD2	TRBV7-9	TRBJ2-7	TGTGCCAGCCGTCCAGAGCAGGGAGGGAAGGACGAGCAGTACTTC	CASRPEQGGKDEQYF
-	-	TRBV5-6	TRBJ1-6	TGTGCCAGCAGCTTGGAGGGTTCTTCACCCCTCCACTTT	CASSLEGSSPLHF
-	TRBD2	TRBV28	TRBJ2-1	TGTGCCAGCAGTGGCCTAGCGGACAACTACAATGAGCAGTTCTTC	CASSGLADNYNEQFF
few	-	TRBV19	TRBJ2-1	TGTGCCAGTAGTAGGGGACCAGTTAATGAGCAGTTCTTC	CASSRGPVNEQFF
-	TRBD2	TRBV27	TRBJ2-2	TGTGCCAGCAGTAGGGGACTAGCGATCGGGGAGCTGTTTTTT	CASSRGLAIGELFF
-	-	TRBV28	TRBJ2-5	TGTGCCAGCAGTTTGGGGGCCCAAGAGACCCAGTACTTC	CASSLGAQETQYF
-	-	TRBV14	TRBJ1-2	TGTGCCAGCAGCCAAGATCGTAGAGGAACAAACTATGGCTACACCTTC	CASSQDRRGTNYGYTF